This T cell receptor (beta chain) originates from a study of beta chain features in type 1 diabetes. Overall study findings and caveats: The cDNA sequencing approach could over-represent high-TCR-expressing cells. Type 1 diabetes patients showed a moderate but significant shortening of TCRB CDR3s in all four CD4+ subsets. Within the patient group, naive, central memory and Treg TCRB repertoires appeared more similar to each other than within healthy donors. Type 1 diabetes patients had VDJ junctions that carried fewer insertions and more deletions.

Via the markers CD45RO/CCR7/CD25/CD127/CD95/CD27, stem cell-like memory, regulatory, central memory and naive CD4+ cells were sorted. Since all of the isolated RNA was reverse transcribed, expressed TCRB transcripts were what got sequenced. Sequencing used immunoSEQ multiplex PCR; TCRdb keeps in-frame clones, though not all of them. In the table there are 350,000 to 400,000 clones, 10% to 15% of which are singletons. This clone was counted between two and nine times. Its antigen is as yet unknown. Sequenced: naive CD4+ T cells from blood. This TCR was sampled from a young woman with type 1 diabetes.

The CDR3: CASSLGSLLAKNIQYF. The CDR3 bases are TGTGCCAGCAGTCTAGGATCCCTTTTAGCCAAAAACATTCAGTACTTC. The V and J genes are TRBV27 and TRBJ2-4; D unclear. V was clipped by 5 bases and J by 0 bases, with 14 bases between them. The CDR3 length is 16 residues. Germline V lookup: CDR1 MNHEY, CDR2 SMNVEV (reference sequence).